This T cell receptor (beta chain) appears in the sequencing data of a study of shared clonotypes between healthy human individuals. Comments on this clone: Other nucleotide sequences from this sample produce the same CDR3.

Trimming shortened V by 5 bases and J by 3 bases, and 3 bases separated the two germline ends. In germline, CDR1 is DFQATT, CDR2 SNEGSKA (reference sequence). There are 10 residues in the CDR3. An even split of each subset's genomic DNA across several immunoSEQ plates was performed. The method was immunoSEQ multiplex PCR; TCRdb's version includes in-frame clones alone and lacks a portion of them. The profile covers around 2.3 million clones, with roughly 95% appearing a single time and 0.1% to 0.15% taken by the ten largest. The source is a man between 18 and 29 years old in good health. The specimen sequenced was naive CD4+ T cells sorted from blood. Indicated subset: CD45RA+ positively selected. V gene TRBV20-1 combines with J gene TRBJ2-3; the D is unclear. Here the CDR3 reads CSAGTDTQYF. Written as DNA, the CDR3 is TGCAGTGCTGGGACAGATACGCAGTATTTT.